This T cell receptor beta chain appears in the sequencing data of a study of cytomegalovirus exposure and HLA in healthy donors. Study at large: Early on, a data release was issued that held some 91 million unique TCRs from HLA-typed donors. Study-level points and caveats: A link between a missense DCLRE1C variant and TCR beta V- and J-gene trimming emerged from a later analysis. In a later analysis, at a false discovery rate of 0.05, 16,951 TCR beta sequences matched HLA alleles.

While unrecorded immune exposures were likely, the donors were nominally healthy when sampled. Use of 60 Vbeta and 13 Jbeta primers characterized the PCR. TCRdb keeps only in-frame clones here, not all; method: immunoSEQ multiplex PCR. The sample has some 180,000 clones; over 65% are singletons. Trimming at V came to 9 bases and at J to 4 bases, leaving 10 bases not matched to a gene. The CDR3 runs 14 residues. Germline CDR1 reads MNHEY; CDR2 reads SVGAGI. Notes on this clone: Its antigen is as yet unknown.

The receptor was isolated from a man in his forties or fifties in good health and CMV-seropositive. The V call is TRBV6-5, the J call TRBJ1-2; TRBD1 agrees at 8 bases. Sequenced sample: PBMCs. CDR3 in DNA: TGTGCCAGTTCCTCGGACAGGGACTTCTATGGCTACACCTTC. Protein: CASSSDRDFYGYTF.